The 18 T cell receptor beta chains below come from one sample, sequenced in a study of T cell changes during pregnancy in multiple sclerosis (dated by TCRdb to between 2018 and 2021). Library preparation was by the immunoSEQ multiplex PCR assay. This is the immuneACCESS table as TCRdb keeps it, with only in-frame sequences that have V and J called. A part of the clones is gone; compared with another copy, unresolved V genes explain less than half, and the rest is unexplained. A total of about 75,000 clones appear in this sample, 89% of them only once. The top ten hold more than 0.8% of the sample. The starting material was peripheral blood, obtained in the first trimester of pregnancy. Receptor source: a female donor in good health, enrolled as a control in a pregnancy study.

This chain joins TRBV28 and TRBJ1-2; TRBD1 matches at 12 bases. The V gene's germline CDR1 is MDHEN and CDR2 SYDVKM. The ends lost 8 bases at V and 7 bases at J; junction bases unmatched: 11. This CDR3 has 15 amino acids. This chain's CDR3 is CASAYPGTGGGGYTF. In DNA form, the CDR3 reads TGTGCCAGCGCCTACCCCGGGACAGGGGGCGGTGGCTACACCTTC.

The CDR3 DNA follows: TGTGCCAGCAGCCTAAGGAGGGCGGGGGGTGAGCAGTTCTTC. Its protein is CASSLRRAGGEQFF. V and J are TRBV11-3 and TRBJ2-1; 8 nucleotides agree with TRBD2. After removal of 5 bases from V and 9 bases from J, the junction contained 9 bases not matched to a gene. The CDR3 has 14 amino acids. Per the germline V gene, CDR1 is SGHNT and CDR2 is YENEEA.

V and J are TRBV7-9 and TRBJ1-6, with TRBD1 matching over 10 bases. CDR1 and CDR2 (germline): SEHNR, FQNEAQ (reference sequence). Losses at the gene ends were 5 bases for V and 3 bases for J; bases not matched to a gene: 4. The CDR3 sequence is 16 residues long. DNA for the CDR3: TGTGCCAGCAGCCAGGGACAGGGGTTCTATAATTCACCCCTCCACTTT. It translates to CASSQGQGFYNSPLHF.

The rearrangement links TRBV5-8 to TRBJ1-5; 8 bases are shared with TRBD1. Unmatched junction bases numbered 10, after V lost 4 bases and J lost 7 bases. The germline gives CDR1 SGHTS, CDR2 YDEGEE. CDR3 size: 15 residues. The CDR3 bases are TGTGCCAGCAGCCCCGGGACAGGCCGCGGCCAGCCCCAGCATTTT. Amino acids: CASSPGTGRGQPQHF.

This chain links TRBV21-1 with TRBJ2-1; TRBD2 is the table's D call, not checked against the DNA. TRBV21-1 is termed a pseudogene. The CDR3 is made up of 21 amino acids. The CDR3, as DNA: TGTGCCAGCATCCACCTTCAGGGTGGGGGACTAGCGGGACAACGGAACAATGAGCAGTTCTTC. It codes for CASIHLQGGGLAGQRNNEQFF.

V and J are TRBV7-6 and TRBJ2-1; TRBD2 aligns across 11 bases. CDR1 and CDR2 (germline): SGHVS, FNYEAQ. V shed 0 bases, J shed 0 bases, and the junction held 1 base outside the gene matches. The CDR3 contains 17 residues. CDR3 loop: CASSLATSGNSYNEQFF. Here the CDR3 DNA reads TGTGCCAGCAGCTTAGCGACTAGCGGGAACTCCTACAATGAGCAGTTCTTC.

This chain joins TRBV5-8 and TRBJ1-2; 9 positions match TRBD1. After removal of 3 bases from V and 5 bases from J, the junction contained 5 bases not matched to a gene. The CDR3 loop spans 14 amino acids. Germline V CDR1 and CDR2: SGHTS, YDEGEE. DNA of the CDR3: TGTGCCAGCAGCTCACAGGGGGCTCTATATGGCTACACCTTC. Translation: CASSSQGALYGYTF. The full variable domain, rest sourced from reference TRBV5-8 and TRBJ1-2, is EAGVTQSPTHLIKTRGQQATLRCSPISGHTSVYWYQQALGLGLQFLLWYDEGEERNRGNFPPRFSGRQFPNYSSELNVNALELEDSALYLCASSSQGALYGYTFGSGTRLTVV.

Only a few counts were recorded for this clone. The V and J genes are TRBV5-1 and TRBJ2-1; 7 nucleotides align to TRBD2. In germline, CDR1 is SGHRS, CDR2 YFSETQ. This CDR3 spans 14 amino acids. The ends lost 3 bases at V and 9 bases at J; junction bases unmatched: 9. CDR3 DNA: TGCGCCAGCAGCTCGGCCGGCGGGAGTATTGAGCAGTTCTTC. It specifies CASSSAGGSIEQFF.

This chain joins TRBV18 and TRBJ2-4; perhaps TRBD2 as D (6 bases). The CDR3 spans 16 residues. V was trimmed by 5 bases and J by 3 bases, leaving 17 bases between them. In germline, CDR1 is KGHSH, CDR2 LQKENI. The CDR3 DNA reads as TGTGCCAGCTCAGCACTGGCGGGGTACGGCAAAAACATTCAGTACTTC. This translates into CASSALAGYGKNIQYF.

The V and J genes are TRBV4-3 and TRBJ1-1; D unresolved. Trimming stripped 0 bases from V and 3 bases from J, with 5 bases between. Germline V gene sequence: CDR1 LGHNA, CDR2 YSLEER. The CDR3 length is 13 residues. For the CDR3, the DNA is TGCGCCAGCAGCCAAGATCCCGACACTGAAGCTTTCTTT. Translation: CASSQDPDTEAFF.

CDR3 protein: CASSETGDTYEQYF. The DNA of the CDR3 is TGTGCCAGCAGTGAAACAGGGGACACCTACGAGCAGTACTTC. The chain combines TRBV6-1 with TRBJ2-5; 7 positions agree with TRBD1. Near its end, the DNA agrees better with TRBJ2-7, so the J call may be wrong. Germline V lookup: CDR1 MNHNS, CDR2 SASEGT. The CDR3 consists of 14 residues.

The V call is TRBV28, the J call TRBJ1-4; D unclear. Per germline, CDR1 MDHEN and CDR2 SYDVKM. Between the trimmed V and J ends, which lost 5 bases and 3 bases, there was a span of 13 bases. The CDR3 loop spans 15 amino acids. The CDR3 nucleotides are TGTGCCAGCAGTACATCAGGAAAACCTAATGAAAAACTGTTTTTT. Its protein is CASSTSGKPNEKLFF.

The sample holds one count of this clone. The chain uses TRBV5-1 and TRBJ1-4; D is ambiguous. The CDR3 covers 16 residues. The germline CDR1 and CDR2 sequences are SGHRS and YFSETQ. V was pared by 0 bases and J by 4 bases, with 13 bases between. In nucleotides, the CDR3 is TGCGCCAGCAGCTTGGCCGGTGCAGGCCGTAATGAAAAACTGTTTTTT. Amino acid sequence: CASSLAGAGRNEKLFF.

This clone occurred once. CDR3 loop: CASSKTGWAYEQYF. The CDR3 DNA reads TGTGCCAGCAGCAAGACCGGGTGGGCCTACGAGCAGTACTTC. This chain connects TRBV9 to TRBJ2-7, with no clear D. Germline CDR1 is SGDLS and CDR2 is YYNGEE. The CDR3 runs 14 residues. V was clipped by 4 bases and J by 2 bases, with 13 bases between them.

The rearrangement uses TRBV4-2 and TRBJ1-3, with D possibly matching TRBD1 (6 bases). The V and J ends lost 0 bases and 3 bases respectively, with 12 bases between them. Looked up from germline, CDR1 is LGHNA and CDR2 is YNFKEQ. The CDR3 contains 16 residues. The CDR3 DNA reads as TGTGCCAGCAGCCAAGAAGTCAAACAGGGTGGAAACACCATATATTTT. This gives the protein CASSQEVKQGGNTIYF.

The table lists this clone with a count of one. The V gene is TRBV2, the J gene TRBJ2-1, with a tentative D call TRBD1 (6 bases). V was pared by 5 bases and J by 9 bases, with 11 bases between. Germline CDR1 reads SNHLY; CDR2 reads FYNNEI. The CDR3 has 12 residues. CDR3 nucleotide sequence: TGTGCCAGCAGTTACAGAGGGGGTGAGCAGTTCTTC. It is translated as CASSYRGGEQFF. Variable domain in full (rest from reference TRBV2 and TRBJ2-1): EPEVTQTPSHQVTQMGQEVILRCVPISNHLYFYWYRQILGQKVEFLVSFYNNEISEKSEIFDDQFSVERPDGSNFTLKIRSTKLEDSAMYFCASSYRGGEQFFGPGTRLTVL.

This clone was seen only once. V and J are TRBV28 and TRBJ1-2; 8 bases fit TRBD1. The CDR3 runs to 14 residues. V lost 9 bases and J lost 5; bases outside the gene matches: 11. Per the germline V gene, CDR1 is MDHEN and CDR2 is SYDVKM. The CDR3 loop reads CASGTGILGYGYTF. CDR3 coding DNA: TGTGCCAGTGGGACAGGAATTCTTGGGTATGGCTACACCTTC.

This clone was counted a single time. V usage is TRBV5-1 and J usage is TRBJ1-2; TRBD1 is a possible D gene (5 bases). Trimming removed 2 bases at V and 3 bases at J, with 14 bases between. The CDR3 runs 15 residues. Germline V gene sequence: CDR1 SGHRS, CDR2 YFSETQ. Written as DNA, the CDR3 is TGCGCCAGCAGCTTACGGGGGTTAGAGGACTATGGCTACACCTTC. Encoded protein: CASSLRGLEDYGYTF.